The entry below gives a single T cell receptor beta chain sequence along with its context. The antigen is undetermined. This sample is part of a study of cytomegalovirus exposure and HLA in healthy donors. Study-wide findings and caveats: A later analysis reported that several of the most significant clusters appeared to be linked to common viral pathogens, among them Epstein-Barr virus. In a later analysis, at a false discovery rate of 0.05, approximately 16,000 TCR beta sequences matched HLA alleles.

Healthy bone marrow donors made up the donor group. PCR primers comprised 60 Vbeta and 13 Jbeta primers. Here immunoSEQ multiplex PCR was the method, and the copy in TCRdb shows in-frame clones only, minus some. The table shows over 75,000 clones, with 65% to 85% occurring only once. The germline V gene encodes CDR1 SGHVS and CDR2 FNYEAQ. There are 16 residues in the CDR3. V shed 6 bases and J 3 bases; nucleotides not matched to a gene: 11. This receptor was obtained from a woman aged 45-59 years in good health and CMV-seronegative. The rearrangement uses TRBV7-6 and TRBJ1-2, with TRBD1 matching over 9 bases. Sequenced input: PBMCs. In DNA, the CDR3 is TGTGCCAGCAGTCCTTTGGGACAGGGAACCCACTATGGCTACACCTTC. It encodes CASSPLGQGTHYGYTF.